This passage covers 18 T cell receptor beta chains from one sample sequenced in a study of Graves' ophthalmopathy and Graves' hyperthyroidism. Amplification of the TCR beta CDR3 regions used RNA transcripts (as template). HTBI primers were used in a first-round RT-PCR, which preceded a second-round multiplex PCR. MiXCR was run by TCRdb on the multiplex PCR reads, yielding one entry per CDR3 protein. The sample includes 200,000 to 250,000 distinct CDR3 sequences, under 25% of them seen just once. The sequenced material came from peripheral blood. The origin of the receptors is a woman in her forties or fifties with Graves' ophthalmopathy.

This clonotype was seen repeatedly, ten times or more. V and J are TRBV19 and TRBJ1-5; D is uncertain. Trimming cost V 3 bases and J 8 bases, with 11 bases left between them. Per germline, CDR1 LNHDA and CDR2 SQIVND (reference sequence). The CDR3 is 13 residues long. CDR3 region: CASSITSLEPQHF. The CDR3 DNA follows: TGTGCCAGTAGTATCACCTCGCTAGAGCCCCAGCATTTT.

The gene calls are TRBV28 and TRBJ1-3; TRBD1 might be the D (6 bases). The CDR3 contains 17 residues. V lost 1 base to trimming and J lost 7 bases, with 20 bases between them. Germline assignment: CDR1 MDHEN and CDR2 SYDVKM. In DNA form, the CDR3 reads TGTGCCAGCAGTTTATCCGCTTCGGGGGCCATTGGGAACACCATATATTTT. It yields the protein CASSLSASGAIGNTIYF.

This clonotype was found a few times. The rearrangement joins TRBV18 to TRBJ1-1; the D is unclear. In germline, CDR1 is KGHSH, CDR2 LQKENI. The V and J ends lost 4 bases and 5 bases respectively, with 17 bases between them. This CDR3 is 15 amino acids long. DNA for the CDR3: TGTGCCAGCTCACTAGCTACAGCAATGGGAACTGAAGCTTTCTTT. It codes for CASSLATAMGTEAFF.

This clonotype was detected only a few times. Given a much more abundant clone one base away, this may be a read error. The genes are TRBV14 and TRBJ1-5; D ambiguous. The V end lost 2 bases, the J end lost 0 bases, and 2 bases lay between the germline ends. Germline V gene lookup returns CDR1 SGHDN and CDR2 FVKESK. The CDR3 contains 13 residues. Written as DNA, the CDR3 is TGTGCCAGCAGCCAATATAGCAATCAGCCCCAGCATTTT. Encoded protein: CASSQYSNQPQHF.

In nucleotides, the CDR3 is TGTGCCAGCAGTGAAGCGGGCGGGAGTGTTTACGAGCAGTACTTC. Translation: CASSEAGGSVYEQYF. This chain joins TRBV2 and TRBJ2-7, with TRBD2 matching over 7 bases. The CDR3 loop spans 15 amino acids. The ends lost 0 bases at V and 4 bases at J; junction bases unmatched: 6. Germline V lookup: CDR1 SNHLY, CDR2 FYNNEI.

This clonotype was counted many times. The CDR3 DNA follows: TGTGCCAGCAGCTTAGACGACACTTTCTTACTCTACGAGCAGTACTTC. It yields the protein CASSLDDTFLLYEQYF. The V call is TRBV7-8, the J call TRBJ2-7; D uncertain. In germline, CDR1 is SGHVS, CDR2 FQNEAQ. V was trimmed by 1 base and J by 3 bases, leaving 16 bases between them. This CDR3 spans 16 amino acids.

This clonotype was observed many times. This chain connects TRBV10-3 to TRBJ2-5; 7 positions agree with TRBD1. Germline CDR1 reads ENHRY; CDR2 reads SYGVKD. V gave up 3 bases and J gave up 5 bases; unmatched junction bases: 9. This CDR3 is 15 amino acids long. In nucleotides, the CDR3 is TGTGCCATCAGTGACCCGACAGGGCATGGGGAGACCCAGTACTTC. As protein: CAISDPTGHGETQYF.

This clonotype appeared many times. J is TRBJ2-5 and V is TRBV20-1; 15 bases line up with TRBD2. This CDR3 is built from 14 residues. Germline trimming cut 6 bases from V and 2 bases from J; bases unmatched to any gene: 1. The germline CDR1 and CDR2 sequences are DFQATT and SNEGSKA (reference sequence). The CDR3 reads CSAGTSGRQETQYF. The CDR3, as DNA: TGCAGTGCCGGGACTAGCGGGAGGCAAGAGACCCAGTACTTC.

This clonotype appeared many times. The gene calls are TRBV20-1 and TRBJ2-5, with TRBD2 matching 8 bases. CDR3 size: 14 residues. Germline V gives CDR1 DFQATT, CDR2 SNEGSKA (reference sequence). The ends lost 4 bases at V and 4 bases at J; junction bases unmatched: 8. DNA for the CDR3: TGCAGTGCTACTGCGGGAGGCACCGGAGAGACCCAGTACTTC. This gives the protein CSATAGGTGETQYF.

Worth noting for this clonotype: A much larger clone lies a single base off, so this may be a read error. The chain employs TRBV2 and TRBJ2-7; D possibly corresponds to TRBD1 (5 bases). The CDR3 is made up of 15 amino acids. The V gene's germline CDR1 is SNHLY and CDR2 FYNNEI. The CDR3: CVSSPRLSTVYEQYF. CDR3 nucleotide sequence: TGTGTCAGCAGCCCTCGCCTTTCGACAGTCTACGAGCAGTACTTC.

This clonotype occurred many times. V is TRBV15 and J is TRBJ1-1; D gene unclear. Trimming took off 1 base at V and 4 bases at J, with 7 bases between the two ends. The CDR3 totals 13 residues. CDR1 is LNHNV and CDR2 is YYDKDF in the germline V gene (reference sequence). The chain's CDR3 is CATSRAVATEAFF. The DNA of the CDR3 is TGTGCCACCAGCAGAGCCGTGGCCACTGAAGCTTTCTTT.

This clonotype was recorded at least ten times. The V gene is TRBV30, the J gene TRBJ1-1, with D unresolved. V was clipped by 5 bases and J by 5 bases, with 21 bases between them. Germline-derived CDR1 and CDR2 are GTSNPN and SVGIG (reference sequence). This CDR3 has 15 amino acids. The CDR3 reads CAWLGWAGAKTEAFF. CDR3 in DNA: TGTGCCTGGCTGGGGTGGGCTGGTGCTAAGACTGAAGCTTTCTTT. Filled out from reference TRBV30 and TRBJ1-1, the complete variable domain reads SQTIHQWPATLVQPVGSPLSLECTVEGTSNPNLYWYRQAAGRGLQLLFYSVGIGQISSEVPQNLSASRPQDRQFILSSKKLLLSDSGFYLCAWLGWAGAKTEAFFGQGTRLTVV.

This clonotype was counted at least ten times. The gene calls are TRBV7-3 and TRBJ2-7; D is possibly TRBD1 (6 bases). Germline CDR1 SGHTA, CDR2 FQGTGA. The CDR3 loop spans 16 amino acids. V was trimmed by 8 bases and J by 2 bases, leaving 22 bases between them. CDR3 in amino acids: CASGRWGGGSAYEQYF. The DNA of the CDR3 is TGTGCCAGCGGCCGATGGGGTGGGGGCTCGGCCTACGAGCAGTACTTC.

In its sample, this clonotype was seen many times. The chain uses TRBV5-1 and TRBJ2-7, with 9 bases matching TRBD1. V dropped 7 bases and J dropped 5; count of bases not matched to a gene: 13. The CDR3 is 15 amino acids. Germline CDR1 reads SGHRS; CDR2 reads YFSETQ. CDR3 DNA: TGCGCCAGCCGCCGCCAGGGACAGGGAAGCGACGAGCAGTACTTC. This sequence encodes CASRRQGQGSDEQYF.

This clonotype was found many times. This chain connects TRBV12-3 or TRBV12-4 to TRBJ1-1; the D gene is possibly TRBD1 (6 bases). The CDR3 extends over 16 amino acids. Trimming cost V 4 bases and J 1 base, with 16 bases left between them. The CDR3 sequence: CASSYNHRVENTEAFF. In nucleotides, the CDR3 is TGTGCCAGCAGTTATAACCACAGGGTTGAGAACACTGAAGCTTTCTTT.

This clonotype appeared many times. The V gene is TRBV7-9, the J gene TRBJ1-2; D gene unclear. This CDR3 is 12 amino acids long. Germline CDR1 reads SEHNR; CDR2 reads FQNEAQ (reference sequence). V gave up 6 bases and J gave up 14 bases, with 19 bases separating them. The CDR3: CASSLDWASPTF. CDR3 DNA: TGTGCCAGCAGTTTGGATTGGGCCTCACCTACCTTC.

This clonotype occurred many times. The chain carries TRBV19 and TRBJ1-6; D not resolved. Per germline, CDR1 LNHDA and CDR2 SQIVND (reference sequence). There are 12 residues in the CDR3. V shed 9 bases and J shed 7 bases, with 10 bases lying between them. In DNA form, the CDR3 reads TGTGCCAGCCAGTTACAGAATTCACCCCTCCACTTT. It yields the protein CASQLQNSPLHF.

This clonotype was seen a few times. V is TRBV6-2 or TRBV6-3 and J is TRBJ2-7; 11 bases match TRBD2. Losses at the gene ends were 5 bases for V and 6 bases for J; bases not matched to a gene: 6. Germline assignment: CDR1 MNHEY and CDR2 SVGEGT. The CDR3 has 14 residues. The CDR3: CASSRGLAAAEQYF. The CDR3, as DNA: TGTGCCAGCAGTCGGGGACTAGCGGCCGCCGAGCAGTACTTC.